Presented here are 29 T cell receptor beta chains from one specimen sequenced in a study of blood T cell repertoires in COVID-19. Here immunoSEQ multiplex PCR was the method, and the copy in TCRdb shows in-frame clones only, minus some. The sample lists some 120,000 clones; 77% were seen once. Specimen: peripheral blood. These receptors all come from a man older than 75 with acute or convalescent COVID-19.

This clone was seen more than once but under ten times. The V gene is TRBV10-3, the J gene TRBJ1-3; D gene unclear. CDR1 ENHRY and CDR2 SYGVKD come from the germline V gene. This CDR3 comprises 15 residues. Trimming cost V 8 bases and J 2 bases, with 16 bases left between them. The CDR3 sequence is CAIASSQITGNTIYF. In DNA, the CDR3 is TGTGCCATCGCCTCCTCTCAGATCACTGGAAACACCATATATTTT.

A few counts support this clone. This chain connects TRBV19 to TRBJ1-5; weak D call: TRBD1 (5 bases). Between the trimmed V and J ends, which lost 11 bases and 4 bases, there was a span of 18 bases. Germline loops: CDR1 LNHDA, CDR2 SQIVND (reference sequence). The CDR3 spans 14 residues. The CDR3 DNA follows: TGTGCCTCCAGTACAGGATTTCGTAATCAGCCCCAGCATTTT. Protein sequence: CASSTGFRNQPQHF.

The DNA for the CDR3 is TGTGCCAGCAGTTACCTGAGACTAGCGGGGGGGTTTGCAGATACGCAGTATTTT. Its translation is CASSYLRLAGGFADTQYF. V usage is TRBV6-2 or TRBV6-3 and J usage is TRBJ2-3; 14 nucleotides align to TRBD2. Germline V CDR1 and CDR2: MNHEY, SVGEGT. This CDR3 has 18 residues. V trimming: 2 bases; J trimming: 4 bases; junction bases outside the gene matches: 8.

The V call is TRBV10-3, the J call TRBJ1-3; 7 nucleotides align to TRBD1. The CDR3 runs 15 residues. The trim removed 6 bases at V and 4 bases at J, leaving 9 bases unmatched. The germline gives CDR1 ENHRY, CDR2 SYGVKD. The CDR3 is CAISSTGSTGNTIYF. Written as DNA, the CDR3 is TGTGCCATCAGCTCGACAGGGTCAACAGGAAACACCATATATTTT.

CDR3 nucleotide sequence: TGTGCCAGCAGTTTCCGACTAGCGGGGGAGCAGTTCTTC. It is translated as CASSFRLAGEQFF. The gene calls are TRBV6-2 or TRBV6-3 and TRBJ2-1; 11 bases match TRBD2. Germline CDR1 MNHEY, CDR2 SVGEGT. This CDR3 spans 13 amino acids. V was clipped by 4 bases and J by 10 bases; unmatched bases: 3.

V gene TRBV7-9 combines with J gene TRBJ2-6; possible D gene TRBD2, 6 bases. The CDR3 loop spans 19 amino acids. The V gene's germline CDR1 is SEHNR and CDR2 FQNEAQ (reference sequence). Trimming stripped 6 bases from V and 0 bases from J, with 21 bases between. The CDR3 nucleotides are TGTGCCAGCAGGACCAACTTTGCGGGGCGACCCTCTGGGGCCAACGTCCTGACTTTC. Translating gives CASRTNFAGRPSGANVLTF.

This chain connects TRBV28 to TRBJ1-2; D uncertain. Trimming removed 4 bases at V and 8 bases at J, with 17 bases between. CDR3 size: 14 residues. The germline V gene has CDR1 MDHEN and CDR2 SYDVKM. The CDR3 is CASSSFGEFYGYTF. The CDR3 DNA sequence: TGTGCCAGCAGTTCTTTTGGGGAGTTCTACGGCTACACCTTC.

This chain connects TRBV5-1 to TRBJ1-2, with TRBD1 as a possible D gene (6 bases). This CDR3 spans 13 amino acids. V shed 5 bases and J shed 2 bases, with 10 bases lying between them. Germline-derived CDR1 and CDR2 are SGHRS and YFSETQ. CDR3 sequence (DNA): TGCGCCAGCAGACCGGACAGAAACTATGGCTACACCTTC. Translation: CASRPDRNYGYTF.

V is TRBV6-1 and J is TRBJ1-5; TRBD1 aligns across 9 bases. V lost 3 bases and J lost 5; bases outside the gene matches: 5. Germline V gives CDR1 MNHNS, CDR2 SASEGT. This CDR3 region has 15 residues. The CDR3 nucleotides are TGTGCCAGCAGTGACCCGGGACAGGGCTATCAGCCCCAGCATTTT. This encodes CASSDPGQGYQPQHF.

This chain uses TRBV5-1 with TRBJ2-3; tentative D call: TRBD1 (6 bases). Per germline, CDR1 SGHRS and CDR2 YFSETQ. Trimming removed 1 base from V and 7 bases from J, with 13 bases in between. This CDR3 comprises 14 residues. In DNA, the CDR3 is TGCGCCAGCAGCTTGTCCGCAGGGGTAAATACGCAGTATTTT. This sequence encodes CASSLSAGVNTQYF.

V usage is TRBV21-1 and J usage is TRBJ1-6; the D call in the table, TRBD1, was not verified against the DNA. TRBV21-1 constitutes a pseudogene. There are 15 residues in the CDR3. CDR3 protein: CASSKRDRDGSPLHF. The CDR3 bases are TGTGCCAGCAGCAAAAGGGACAGGGACGGTTCACCCCTCCACTTT.

The chain couples TRBV9 to TRBJ2-1; TRBD2 matches 9 bases. Unmatched junction bases numbered 11, after V lost 3 bases and J lost 4 bases. Germline loops: CDR1 SGDLS, CDR2 YYNGEE. The CDR3 has 17 amino acids. CDR3 bases: TGTGCCAGCAGCGAGACGCCTGAGCGGGGGGCTTACAATGAGCAGTTCTTC. As protein: CASSETPERGAYNEQFF.

The table lists this clone with a few counts. V and J are TRBV5-4 and TRBJ1-1; TRBD1 is a possible D gene (6 bases). This CDR3 has 16 amino acids. Germline CDR1 and CDR2: SGHNT and YYREEE (reference sequence). The germline V and J ends were trimmed by 0 bases and 0 bases, with 12 bases remaining between them. The DNA of the CDR3 is TGTGCCAGCAGCTTGGATAGGGACACGATGAACACTGAAGCTTTCTTT. It yields the protein CASSLDRDTMNTEAFF.

This chain links TRBV5-1 with TRBJ2-2, with TRBD2 matching over 11 bases. Trimming removed 5 bases from V and 2 bases from J; junction bases left unmatched: 11. This CDR3 is built from 18 residues. The germline CDR1 and CDR2 sequences are SGHRS and YFSETQ. The CDR3 here is CASSRPTSGDSNTGELFF. Written as DNA, the CDR3 is TGCGCCAGCAGTCGCCCGACTAGCGGGGATTCAAACACCGGGGAGCTGTTTTTT. Variable domain in full (rest from reference TRBV5-1 and TRBJ2-2): KAGVTQTPRYLIKTRGQQVTLSCSPISGHRSVSWYQQTPGQGLQFLFEYFSETQRNKGNFPGRFSGRQFSNSRSEMNVSTLELGDSALYLCASSRPTSGDSNTGELFFGEGSRLTVL.

This rearrangement joins TRBV6-5 to TRBJ2-7; D unresolved. The germline gives CDR1 MNHEY, CDR2 SVGAGI. CDR3 size: 13 residues. Between the trimmed V and J ends, which lost 4 bases and 3 bases, there was a span of 10 bases. CDR3: CASSSGSHYEQYF. DNA for the CDR3: TGTGCCAGCAGTTCGGGTTCTCACTACGAGCAGTACTTC.

The chain joins TRBV11-3 to TRBJ2-4, with 7 bases identical to TRBD1. J gave up 14 bases and V 4 bases, and 5 bases lay outside the gene matches. Germline CDR1 is SGHNT and CDR2 is YENEEA. This CDR3 region has 11 residues. The CDR3 protein is CASSCRDRKYF. CDR3 DNA sequence: TGTGCCAGCAGCTGCCGGGACAGAAAGTACTTC.

The sample holds a few counts of this clone. The chain recombines TRBV2 with TRBJ2-5, with D hard to call. Germline V gene data show CDR1 as SNHLY and CDR2 as FYNNEI. The CDR3 consists of 11 residues. V lost 5 bases and J lost 5, with 6 bases in between. The CDR3 sequence: CASSPQETQYF. DNA of the CDR3: TGTGCCAGCAGTCCCCAGGAGACCCAGTACTTC.

This clone was seen more than once but under ten times. Here the CDR3 reads CASSYGQGNQPQHF. Written as DNA, the CDR3 is TGTGCCAGCAGTTACGGACAGGGAAATCAGCCCCAGCATTTT. This chain connects TRBV6-5 to TRBJ1-5; 8 nucleotides match TRBD1. The CDR3 loop spans 14 amino acids. V shed 2 bases, J shed 4 bases, and the junction held 1 base outside the gene matches. CDR1 MNHEY and CDR2 SVGAGI come from the germline V gene.

The CDR3 sequence is CASSKSRTGGGTGELFF. CDR3 DNA sequence: TGTGCCAGTAGCAAAAGCCGCACCGGGGGAGGGACCGGGGAGCTGTTTTTT. This sequence joins TRBV19 and TRBJ2-2; 7 nucleotides match TRBD2. Germline loops: CDR1 LNHDA, CDR2 SQIVND (reference sequence). The CDR3 contains 17 residues. The V and J ends lost 6 bases and 5 bases, in that order; junction bases with no gene match: 15.

The chain combines TRBV19 with TRBJ1-5; maybe TRBD1 (6 bases). The ends were cut back, 2 bases at V and 0 bases at J, with 17 bases in the middle. Looked up from germline, CDR1 is LNHDA and CDR2 is SQIVND (reference sequence). The CDR3 totals 18 residues. The CDR3 protein is CASSIRGGPNYSNQPQHF. The DNA for the CDR3 is TGTGCCAGTAGTATAAGGGGGGGGCCCAATTATAGCAATCAGCCCCAGCATTTT.

J is TRBJ2-3 and V is TRBV4-2; 12 nucleotides match TRBD2. CDR3 length: 17 amino acids. V gave up 1 base and J gave up 9 bases; unmatched junction bases: 11. CDR1 and CDR2 from the germline V gene are LGHNA and YNFKEQ. The CDR3 DNA follows: TGTGCCAGCAGCCAAGCCGGGGCTAGCGGGGGGGGAAAAACGCAGTATTTT. Protein: CASSQAGASGGGKTQYF.

This clone was seen a handful of times. V is TRBV5-1 and J is TRBJ1-3, with D unresolved. V was shortened by 4 bases and J by 2 bases, with 10 bases between the two germline ends. In germline, CDR1 is SGHRS, CDR2 YFSETQ. CDR3 size: 14 residues. The DNA for the CDR3 is TGCGCCAGCAGCCGTGGACTAACTGGAAACACCATATATTTT. Translated: CASSRGLTGNTIYF. The entire variable domain, with the rest obtained from reference TRBV5-1 and TRBJ1-3, is as follows: KAGVTQTPRYLIKTRGQQVTLSCSPISGHRSVSWYQQTPGQGLQFLFEYFSETQRNKGNFPGRFSGRQFSNSRSEMNVSTLELGDSALYLCASSRGLTGNTIYFGEGSWLTVV.

The V gene is TRBV6-4, the J gene TRBJ2-7, with TRBD1 identical over 9 bases. This CDR3 region has 15 residues. Losses at the gene ends were 5 bases for V and 2 bases for J; bases not matched to a gene: 7. Germline V gene lookup returns CDR1 MRHNA and CDR2 SNTAGT. This chain's CDR3 is CASSHRDRATYEQYF. In nucleotides, the CDR3 is TGTGCCAGCAGTCACCGGGACAGGGCCACCTACGAGCAGTACTTC.

In its sample, this clone was seen once. The CDR3 sequence: CASSSKDRVTGELFF. For the CDR3, the DNA is TGTGCCAGCAGCTCAAAGGACAGGGTCACCGGGGAGCTGTTTTTT. The chain couples TRBV7-2 to TRBJ2-2, with 8 bases lining up with TRBD1. V lost 4 bases, J lost 4 bases, and 5 bases stayed unmatched. The germline gives CDR1 SGHTA, CDR2 FQGNSA. This CDR3 comprises 15 residues.

The rearrangement joins TRBV6-5 to TRBJ2-4; D remains unclear. This CDR3 region has 15 residues. V lost 7 bases and J lost 1, with 14 bases in between. Germline lookup yields CDR1 MNHEY and CDR2 SVGAGI. CDR3 coding DNA: TGTGCCAGCAACTTCCGATTCGGGGCCAAAAACATTCAGTACTTC. It codes for CASNFRFGAKNIQYF.

This sequence joins TRBV5-1 and TRBJ1-2; tentative D call: TRBD1 (5 bases). The V and J ends lost 4 bases and 0 bases respectively, with 10 bases between them. The CDR3 loop spans 14 amino acids. Germline V gene lookup returns CDR1 SGHRS and CDR2 YFSETQ. The CDR3 DNA reads as TGCGCCAGCAGCCCCAGGGATTCTAACTATGGCTACACCTTC. This sequence encodes CASSPRDSNYGYTF. Combining the CDR3 with reference TRBV5-1 and TRBJ1-2 gives the whole variable domain KAGVTQTPRYLIKTRGQQVTLSCSPISGHRSVSWYQQTPGQGLQFLFEYFSETQRNKGNFPGRFSGRQFSNSRSEMNVSTLELGDSALYLCASSPRDSNYGYTFGSGTRLTVV.

The chain carries TRBV9 and TRBJ2-4, with 11 positions matching TRBD2. CDR1 SGDLS and CDR2 YYNGEE come from the germline V gene. V lost 0 bases and J lost 1; bases outside the gene matches: 3. CDR3 length: 17 amino acids. The CDR3 reads CASSVEASGGAKNIQYF. Here the CDR3 DNA reads TGTGCCAGCAGCGTAGAAGCTAGCGGGGGGGCCAAAAACATTCAGTACTTC.

The chain couples TRBV19 to TRBJ2-2; perhaps TRBD1 as D (6 bases). V dropped 3 bases and J dropped 6 bases, with 17 bases sitting between them. Germline V lookup: CDR1 LNHDA, CDR2 SQIVND (reference sequence). The CDR3 has 16 amino acids. The CDR3 DNA reads as TGTGCCAGTAGTATCACCTCACAGGGTGTGGCCGGGGAGCTGTTTTTT. As protein: CASSITSQGVAGELFF.

The sample holds one count of this clone. In nucleotides, the CDR3 is TGTGCCAGCAGCTTACAACAGGGGGTGAACACTGAAGCTTTCTTT. It codes for CASSLQQGVNTEAFF. V is TRBV7-9 and J is TRBJ1-1; 8 bases are shared with TRBD1. The germline V gene encodes CDR1 SEHNR and CDR2 FQNEAQ (reference sequence). The V segment lost 2 bases and the J segment 0 bases; nucleotides outside the gene matches: 2. This CDR3 is built from 15 residues.